This TCR beta chain was sequenced in a study of CD8+ T cells in alopecia areata. Described treatment: oral pan-JAK inhibitor, 5-10 mg twice daily. RNA was extracted and reverse transcribed into cDNA as the sequencing template. Using immunoSEQ multiplex PCR, the repertoire was profiled, and TCRdb retains in-frame clones only, with some absent. The table has over 150,000 clones, roughly three fifths seen once. Study-level points and caveats: It was observed that many expanded lesional clones persisted in scalp and blood during tofacitinib.

With 7 bases removed from V and 9 bases from J, the gap between germline ends came to 16 bases. CDR3 length: 12 amino acids. Germline CDR1 SQVTM, CDR2 ANQGSEA. A remark on this clone: The antigen remains unidentified.

The rearrangement joins TRBV29-1 to TRBJ2-4; D is perhaps TRBD1 (5 bases). This receptor was obtained from a human donor with alopecia areata. The starting material was CD4+ T cells sorted from blood, obtained at week 4, from a patient treated with tofacitinib. The CDR3 reads CSEQGDPCIQYF. The CDR3, as DNA: TGCAGCGAGCAGGGTGACCCGTGCATTCAGTACTTC. The full variable domain, completed using reference TRBV29-1 and TRBJ2-4, is SAVISQKPSRDICQRGTSLTIQCQVDSQVTMMFWYRQQPGQSLTLIATANQGSEATYESGFVIDKFPISRPNLTFSTLTVSNMSPEDSSIYLCSEQGDPCIQYFGAGTRLSVL.